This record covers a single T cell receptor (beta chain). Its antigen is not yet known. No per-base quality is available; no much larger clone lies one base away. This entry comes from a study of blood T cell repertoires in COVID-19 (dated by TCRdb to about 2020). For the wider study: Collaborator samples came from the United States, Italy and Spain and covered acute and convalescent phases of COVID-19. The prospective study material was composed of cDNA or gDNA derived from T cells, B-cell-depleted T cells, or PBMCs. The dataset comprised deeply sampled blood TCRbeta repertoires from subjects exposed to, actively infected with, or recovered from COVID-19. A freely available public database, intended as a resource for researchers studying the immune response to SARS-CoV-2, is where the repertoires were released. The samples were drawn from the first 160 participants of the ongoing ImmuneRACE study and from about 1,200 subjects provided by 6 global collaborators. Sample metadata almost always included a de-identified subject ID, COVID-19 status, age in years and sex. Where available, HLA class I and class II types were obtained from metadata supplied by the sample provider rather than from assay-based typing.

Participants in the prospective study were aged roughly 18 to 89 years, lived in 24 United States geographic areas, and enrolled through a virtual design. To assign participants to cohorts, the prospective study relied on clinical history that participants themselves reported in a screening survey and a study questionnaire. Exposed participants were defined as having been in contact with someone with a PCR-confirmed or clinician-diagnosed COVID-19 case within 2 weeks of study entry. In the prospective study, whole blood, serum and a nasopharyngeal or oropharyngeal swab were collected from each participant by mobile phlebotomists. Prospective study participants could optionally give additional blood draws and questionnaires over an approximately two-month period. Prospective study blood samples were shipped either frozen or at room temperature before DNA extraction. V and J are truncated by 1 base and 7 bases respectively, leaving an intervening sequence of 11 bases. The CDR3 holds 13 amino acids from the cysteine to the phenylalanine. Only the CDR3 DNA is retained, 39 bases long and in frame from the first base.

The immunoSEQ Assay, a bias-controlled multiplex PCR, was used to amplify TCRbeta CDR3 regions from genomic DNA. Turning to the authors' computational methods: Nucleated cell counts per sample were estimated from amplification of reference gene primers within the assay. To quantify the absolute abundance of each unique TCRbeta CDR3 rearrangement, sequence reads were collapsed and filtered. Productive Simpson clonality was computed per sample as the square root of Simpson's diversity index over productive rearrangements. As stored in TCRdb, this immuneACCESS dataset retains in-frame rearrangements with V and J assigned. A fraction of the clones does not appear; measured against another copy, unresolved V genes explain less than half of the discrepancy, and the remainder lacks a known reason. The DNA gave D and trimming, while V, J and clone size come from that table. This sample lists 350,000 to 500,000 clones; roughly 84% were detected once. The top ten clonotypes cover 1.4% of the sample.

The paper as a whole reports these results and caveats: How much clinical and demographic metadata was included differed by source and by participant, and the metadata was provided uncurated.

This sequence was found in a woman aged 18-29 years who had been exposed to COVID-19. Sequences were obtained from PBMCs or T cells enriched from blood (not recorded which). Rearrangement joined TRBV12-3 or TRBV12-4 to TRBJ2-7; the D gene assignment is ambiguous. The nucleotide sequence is TGTGCCAGCAGTTTAGGGGCTTCTGGGGAGCAGTACTTC. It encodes CASSLGASGEQYF.